Shown below are 31 T cell receptor beta chains from a single sample sequenced in a study of CD8 T cells in ankylosing spondylitis. Study observations and caveats: There was a TCR beta motif, made of eight highly homologous variants, that appeared characteristic of ankylosing spondylitis blood.

Antigen specificity for these receptors is unknown. Using its own MiXCR run on the 5' RACE reads, TCRdb lists one record per CDR3 protein. The sample includes about 840,000 distinct CDR3 sequences, 10% to 15% of them seen just once. The sequenced material came from blood, either unsorted or a sorted T cell fraction (not recorded which). These TCRs come from a male donor with ankylosing spondylitis.

V usage is TRBV18 and J usage is TRBJ2-7, with 11 positions matching TRBD2. Germline V gene sequence: CDR1 KGHSH, CDR2 LQKENI. V shed 3 bases and J 6 bases; nucleotides not matched to a gene: 7. CDR3 length: 15 amino acids. CDR3 coding DNA: TGTGCCAGCTCACCCCAGGCGGGACTAGCGGCCGAGCAGTACTTC. As protein: CASSPQAGLAAEQYF.

In DNA form, the CDR3 reads TGCAGTGCGGGGGGGCTAGCGAGAGGAGATACGCAGTATTTT. It is translated as CSAGGLARGDTQYF. The J gene is TRBJ2-3, the V gene TRBV20-1, with D possibly TRBD2 on 7 matching bases. Trimming took 6 bases from V and 5 from J, leaving 18 bases between them. Germline V lookup: CDR1 DFQATT, CDR2 SNEGSKA (reference sequence). The CDR3 extends over 14 amino acids.

A few counts support this clonotype. The CDR3, as DNA: TGTGCCACCAGTGAGGGGTTAAAAGAGACCCAGTACTTC. Its translation: CATSEGLKETQYF. The V gene is TRBV24-1, the J gene TRBJ2-5; D gene uncertain. The V end was cut by 4 bases, the J end by 3 bases, with 8 bases between. The CDR3 has 13 amino acids. CDR1 and CDR2 (germline): KGHDR, SFDVKD.

This clonotype was detected ten times or more. The chain is built from TRBV20-1 and TRBJ2-3; 10 nucleotides align to TRBD1. This CDR3 spans 14 amino acids. Trimming at V came to 5 bases and at J to 7 bases, leaving 9 bases not matched to a gene. Germline-derived CDR1 and CDR2 are DFQATT and SNEGSKA (reference sequence). CDR3 DNA: TGCAGTGCTGCGGACAGGGGGTACGAGTATACGCAGTATTTT. Encoded protein: CSAADRGYEYTQYF.

This chain joins TRBV7-9 and TRBJ1-1; D not resolved. The CDR3 totals 13 residues. Germline V gene data show CDR1 as SEHNR and CDR2 as FQNEAQ (reference sequence). Trimming pared 3 bases from V and 2 bases from J, leaving 7 bases between. The CDR3 loop is CASSFPSNTEAFF. The CDR3 DNA follows: TGTGCCAGCAGCTTCCCCTCTAACACTGAAGCTTTCTTT.

This clonotype has a handful of counts. This chain joins TRBV9 and TRBJ1-2; D remains ambiguous. The CDR3 length is 15 residues. From germline, CDR1 is SGDLS and CDR2 YYNGEE. V lost 3 bases and J 7 bases, leaving 19 bases between the germline ends. As DNA, the CDR3 is TGTGCCAGCAGCGCATATCGGGGTTCCTCTCGTGGCTACACCTTC. This sequence encodes CASSAYRGSSRGYTF.

The chain carries TRBV5-6 and TRBJ2-1; D call uncertain. CDR3 size: 16 residues. Trimming pared 0 bases from V and 9 bases from J, leaving 19 bases between. Germline V gene data show CDR1 as SGHDT and CDR2 as YYEEEE. The CDR3 DNA reads as TGTGCCAGCAGCTTGGCGCGACTTACCGAGGTGGCTGAGCAGTTCTTC. As protein: CASSLARLTEVAEQFF.

There are many counts of this clonotype. The chain employs TRBV4-1 and TRBJ2-5; possibly TRBD2 for D (6 bases). V lost 6 bases, J lost 2 bases, and 10 bases lay in between. CDR1 MGHRA and CDR2 YSYEKL come from the germline V gene. This CDR3 is 13 amino acids long. CDR3 sequence: CASSFREQETQYF. The CDR3 DNA reads as TGCGCCAGCAGTTTCCGGGAGCAAGAGACCCAGTACTTC.

The V gene is TRBV18, the J gene TRBJ2-1, with 10 bases matching TRBD2. Germline V gene sequence: CDR1 KGHSH, CDR2 LQKENI. J was trimmed by 3 bases and V by 4 bases; bases with no gene match: 18. This CDR3 is 20 amino acids long. The CDR3 DNA sequence: TGTGCCAGCTCACGGTATCCCACTAGCGGGGAAGGTATGGGCTACAATGAGCAGTTCTTC. Protein product: CASSRYPTSGEGMGYNEQFF. Looking up the rest from reference TRBV18 and TRBJ2-1 gives the full variable domain: NAGVMQNPRHLVRRRGQEARLRCSPMKGHSHVYWYRQLPEEGLKFMVYLQKENIIDESGMPKERFSAEFPKEGPSILRIQQVVRGDSAAYFCASSRYPTSGEGMGYNEQFFGPGTRLTVL.

This chain links TRBV7-9 with TRBJ1-2, with D unclear. Trimming removed 8 bases at V and 6 bases at J, with 16 bases between. The CDR3 spans 13 residues. The germline V gene has CDR1 SEHNR and CDR2 FQNEAQ (reference sequence). DNA for the CDR3: TGTGCCAGCGGCAACAGTGGCCTCGATGGCTACACCTTC. It yields the protein CASGNSGLDGYTF.

The V call is TRBV19, the J call TRBJ2-2, with D unresolved. Trimming left V 5 bases short and J 5 bases short, with 15 bases between. Germline V gene data show CDR1 as LNHDA and CDR2 as SQIVND (reference sequence). The CDR3 extends over 15 amino acids. The CDR3 DNA is TGTGCCAGTAGTGTTTACGCAGGACGAACCGGGGAGCTGTTTTTT. Amino acid sequence: CASSVYAGRTGELFF. The full variable domain, rest sourced from reference TRBV19 and TRBJ2-2, is DGGITQSPKYLFRKEGQNVTLSCEQNLNHDAMYWYRQDPGQGLRLIYYSQIVNDFQKGDIAEGYSVSREKKESFPLTVTSAQKNPTAFYLCASSVYAGRTGELFFGEGSRLTVL.

This clonotype was seen repeatedly, ten times or more. The V gene is TRBV5-1, the J gene TRBJ2-7, with D maybe TRBD1 (5 bases). Trimming left V 4 bases short and J 2 bases short, with 19 bases between. Per germline, CDR1 SGHRS and CDR2 YFSETQ. The CDR3 spans 16 residues. The CDR3 loop reads CASSGRGGRSAYEQYF. CDR3 nucleotide sequence: TGCGCCAGCAGCGGTAGGGGCGGACGGTCAGCCTACGAGCAGTACTTC.

This clonotype was seen ten or more times. As DNA, the CDR3 is TGTGCCAGCAGCCGAGGACTAGTTTTCGCCGATTACAATGAGCAGTTCTTC. Translated, it gives CASSRGLVFADYNEQFF. The V call is TRBV7-2, the J call TRBJ2-1, with 7 bases fitting TRBD2. Trimming cost V 5 bases and J 4 bases; bases outside gene matches: 14. The CDR3 length is 17 residues. The germline V gene encodes CDR1 SGHTA and CDR2 FQGNSA.

Notes on this clonotype: A much larger clone lies one base from this, so it may be a read error. This chain connects TRBV29-1 to TRBJ2-3, with 8 nucleotides matching TRBD1. Trimming at V came to 3 bases and at J to 3 bases, leaving 5 bases not matched to a gene. This CDR3 comprises 14 residues. Per the germline V gene, CDR1 is SQVTM and CDR2 is ANQGSEA. The CDR3 loop reads CSVDQGARTDTQYF. The DNA of the CDR3 is TGCAGCGTTGACCAGGGGGCGAGGACAGATACGCAGTATTTT.

This sequence joins TRBV5-5 and TRBJ1-1, with D possibly being TRBD1 (5 bases). The germline gives CDR1 SGHKS, CDR2 YYEKEE (reference sequence). V was pared by 3 bases and J by 10 bases, with 19 bases between. The CDR3 is 14 residues long. The CDR3 DNA follows: TGTGCCAGCAGCTCAAGGGACCGATTCAGCATAGCTTTCTTT. Its translation is CASSSRDRFSIAFF.

This clonotype was recorded a few times. The chain uses TRBV6-1 and TRBJ1-1; 10 bases line up with TRBD1. From germline, CDR1 is MNHNS and CDR2 SASEGT. This CDR3 region has 14 residues. Trimming removed 6 bases from V and 1 base from J; junction bases left unmatched: 2. CDR3 sequence (DNA): TGTGCCAGCAGGACAGGGGGCTCGAACACTGAAGCTTTCTTT. Amino acids: CASRTGGSNTEAFF.

The chain uses TRBV5-5 and TRBJ2-7; D tentatively fits TRBD1 or TRBD2 (5 bases each). V was trimmed by 4 bases and J by 1 base, leaving 15 bases between them. Germline V gene data show CDR1 as SGHKS and CDR2 as YYEKEE (reference sequence). CDR3 size: 15 residues. The DNA for the CDR3 is TGTGCCAGCAGCCGGAGTCGGGACGGATCCTACGAGCAGTACTTC. Residues: CASSRSRDGSYEQYF.

This clonotype turned up a few times. The CDR3 sequence is CASSKLQGYEQYF. The CDR3 bases are TGTGCCAGCAGTAAACTACAGGGATACGAGCAGTACTTC. The V gene is TRBV28, the J gene TRBJ2-7; tentative D call: TRBD1 (6 bases). V dropped 5 bases and J dropped 4 bases, with 12 bases sitting between them. The CDR3 has 13 residues. Germline assignment: CDR1 MDHEN and CDR2 SYDVKM.

The V gene is TRBV28, the J gene TRBJ1-1, with 8 positions matching TRBD1. V shed 5 bases and J 4 bases; nucleotides not matched to a gene: 3. Germline lookup yields CDR1 MDHEN and CDR2 SYDVKM. This CDR3 has 13 residues. DNA for the CDR3: TGTGCCAGCAGTGATGGACAGGGCACTGAAGCTTTCTTT. Its protein is CASSDGQGTEAFF.

In its sample, this clonotype was seen a few times. The CDR3: CASSLASWPQGSYEQYF. The CDR3 DNA is TGTGCCAGCAGCTTAGCATCGTGGCCCCAGGGCTCCTACGAGCAGTACTTC. This chain links TRBV7-6 with TRBJ2-7; TRBD1 might be the D (5 bases). V gave up 0 bases and J gave up 0 bases, with 15 bases separating them. From germline, CDR1 is SGHVS and CDR2 FNYEAQ. The CDR3 consists of 17 residues.

There are a few counts of this clonotype. The chain has TRBV6-1 and TRBJ2-7, with D maybe TRBD2 (6 bases). The CDR3 covers 14 residues. The germline CDR1 and CDR2 sequences are MNHNS and SASEGT. V lost 7 bases to trimming and J lost 0 bases, with 13 bases between them. This chain's CDR3 is CASTDWRGSYEQYF. The DNA of the CDR3 is TGTGCCAGCACCGACTGGAGGGGCTCCTACGAGCAGTACTTC.

This clonotype was seen ten or more times. In nucleotides, the CDR3 is TGTGCCAGCAGTTATGGGGGGACCCAGTACTTC. Translating gives CASSYGGTQYF. This chain uses TRBV12-3 or TRBV12-4 with TRBJ2-5, with D tentatively TRBD1 or TRBD2 (5 bases each). The CDR3 is made up of 11 amino acids. Trimming pared 4 bases from V and 7 bases from J, leaving 7 bases between.

In its sample, this clonotype was seen a few times. The rearrangement links TRBV7-9 to TRBJ1-5; the match to TRBD1 covers 8 bases. V lost 3 bases and J lost 0; bases outside the gene matches: 4. Germline CDR1 SEHNR, CDR2 FQNEAQ (reference sequence). The CDR3 consists of 16 residues. CDR3 coding DNA: TGTGCCAGCAGCTTCGACAGGGGCGATAGCAATCAGCCCCAGCATTTT. Residues: CASSFDRGDSNQPQHF.

This chain links TRBV20-1 with TRBJ2-3; 8 bases align to TRBD2. V was clipped by 3 bases and J by 3 bases; unmatched bases: 5. CDR1 DFQATT and CDR2 SNEGSKA come from the germline V gene (reference sequence). The CDR3 is 14 residues long. CDR3 DNA sequence: TGCAGTGCTAGTCGGGGGGGGCAAACAGATACGCAGTATTTT. Its translation: CSASRGGQTDTQYF.

This clonotype occurred many times. V and J are TRBV29-1 and TRBJ1-1, with D uncertain. The length of the CDR3 is 13 residues. Trimming took off 3 bases at V and 0 bases at J, with 8 bases between the two ends. The germline V gene has CDR1 SQVTM and CDR2 ANQGSEA. As DNA, the CDR3 is TGCAGCGTTGAGGGTCAGGTGAACACTGAAGCTTTCTTT. This gives the protein CSVEGQVNTEAFF. The full variable domain, in which reference TRBV29-1 and TRBJ1-1 provide the parts outside the CDR3, is SAVISQKPSRDICQRGTSLTIQCQVDSQVTMMFWYRQQPGQSLTLIATANQGSEATYESGFVIDKFPISRPNLTFSTLTVSNMSPEDSSIYLCSVEGQVNTEAFFGQGTRLTVV.

The V call is TRBV12-3 or TRBV12-4, the J call TRBJ1-6; D gene unclear. Trimming left V 8 bases short and J 8 bases short, with 13 bases between. The CDR3 loop spans 13 amino acids. The CDR3, as DNA: TGTGCCAGCCTTGGGGATGGCGATTCACCCCTCCACTTT. Protein sequence: CASLGDGDSPLHF.

The genes are TRBV20-1 and TRBJ2-3; unclear D gene. The CDR3 length is 13 residues. V was pared by 5 bases and J by 2 bases, with 11 bases between. Germline V CDR1 and CDR2: DFQATT, SNEGSKA (reference sequence). Written as DNA, the CDR3 is TGCAGTGCTCCTCCCCCCTACACAGATACGCAGTATTTT. Encoded protein: CSAPPPYTDTQYF.

The chain uses TRBV6-5 and TRBJ1-1; D not certain. Germline V gives CDR1 MNHEY, CDR2 SVGAGI. The CDR3 contains 14 residues. V was cut by 2 bases and J by 6 bases, with 13 bases left in between. This CDR3 reads CASSYRRRAPEAFF. The CDR3 region has the DNA TGTGCCAGCAGTTACCGCAGAAGGGCCCCTGAAGCTTTCTTT.

This clonotype was detected only a few times. V usage is TRBV15 and J usage is TRBJ1-5, with D maybe TRBD1 (5 bases). CDR1 is LNHNV, CDR2 YYDKDF, per germline (reference sequence). V lost 1 base and J 0 bases, leaving 19 bases between the germline ends. The CDR3 totals 19 residues. CDR3 residues: CATSRAPWGPEASNQPQHF. The CDR3, as DNA: TGTGCCACCAGCAGAGCCCCCTGGGGCCCGGAGGCTAGCAATCAGCCCCAGCATTTT.

The chain is built from TRBV28 and TRBJ2-1; D is undetermined. CDR1 and CDR2 from the germline V gene are MDHEN and SYDVKM. Trimming stripped 5 bases from V and 0 bases from J, with 14 bases between. CDR3 length equals 16 residues. The CDR3 DNA reads TGTGCCAGCAGTCCGCCGCGGAAGAGCTCCTACAATGAGCAGTTCTTC. Protein: CASSPPRKSSYNEQFF.

There are a few counts of this clonotype. The J gene is TRBJ2-1, the V gene TRBV7-6; D uncertain. CDR3 length equals 15 residues. Trimming took 1 base from V and 2 from J, leaving 9 bases between them. CDR1 is SGHVS and CDR2 is FNYEAQ in the germline V gene. CDR3 region: CASSLGLSTYNEQFF. The CDR3 DNA reads TGTGCCAGCAGCTTAGGGCTATCGACCTACAATGAGCAGTTCTTC.